This passage covers 29 T cell receptor beta chains from one sample sequenced in a study of CD8 T cells in ankylosing spondylitis. Via MiXCR, TCRdb re-called the 5' RACE reads, giving one row per CDR3 protein. The data show a few hundred thousand distinct CDR3 sequences, about 10% seen once. Sequenced: blood, either unsorted or a sorted T cell fraction (not recorded which). These TCRs come from a male donor with ankylosing spondylitis or in good health (not recorded which).

This clonotype was seen ten or more times. This chain links TRBV5-1 with TRBJ2-1, with D perhaps TRBD1 or TRBD2 (6 bases each). Deletions cut 3 bases from V and 6 bases from J, with 25 bases between. Germline-derived CDR1 and CDR2 are SGHRS and YFSETQ. The CDR3 loop spans 18 amino acids. The CDR3: CASSWGALLGVVANEQFF. The CDR3 DNA sequence: TGCGCCAGCAGCTGGGGGGCCCTACTAGGAGTGGTGGCCAATGAGCAGTTCTTC. Looking up the rest from reference TRBV5-1 and TRBJ2-1 gives the full variable domain: KAGVTQTPRYLIKTRGQQVTLSCSPISGHRSVSWYQQTPGQGLQFLFEYFSETQRNKGNFPGRFSGRQFSNSRSEMNVSTLELGDSALYLCASSWGALLGVVANEQFFGPGTRLTVL.

This clonotype occurred a few times. The genes are TRBV9 and TRBJ2-3; TRBD2 agrees at 8 bases. Per the germline V gene, CDR1 is SGDLS and CDR2 is YYNGEE. V lost 7 bases and J lost 7; bases outside the gene matches: 11. CDR3 length equals 14 residues. The CDR3 coding sequence is TGTGCCAGCGCGCCGGAGACTAGCGCCCATACGCAGTATTTT. It yields the protein CASAPETSAHTQYF.

Ten or more counts support this clonotype. The chain uses TRBV25-1 and TRBJ1-1, with D possibly TRBD1 on 5 matching bases. The CDR3 is made up of 14 amino acids. Trimming left V 4 bases short and J 4 bases short, with 13 bases between. CDR1 is MGHDK, CDR2 SYGVNS, per germline. Here the CDR3 DNA reads TGTGCCAGCAGTGGGAGGGGATTTGGCACTGAAGCTTTCTTT. Encoded protein: CASSGRGFGTEAFF.

This clonotype was found many times. V and J are TRBV7-9 and TRBJ2-3; the D gene is possibly TRBD1 (6 bases). The CDR3 is made up of 14 amino acids. Trimming shortened V by 5 bases and J by 4 bases, and 13 bases separated the two germline ends. Looked up from germline, CDR1 is SEHNR and CDR2 is FQNEAQ (reference sequence). The CDR3 loop reads CASSLNTGPDTQYF. CDR3 sequence (DNA): TGTGCCAGCAGCCTCAACACAGGGCCAGATACGCAGTATTTT.

This clonotype was observed at least ten times. This chain joins TRBV12-3 or TRBV12-4 and TRBJ1-2; D unclear. Trimming cost V 1 base and J 7 bases, with 10 bases left between them. The CDR3 is 13 amino acids. The CDR3 loop reads CASSLVAVGGYTF. The CDR3 nucleotides are TGTGCCAGCAGTTTAGTCGCCGTGGGTGGCTACACCTTC.

The V and J genes are TRBV6-1 and TRBJ2-7, with D unresolved. Trimming pared 4 bases from V and 7 bases from J, leaving 8 bases between. This CDR3 has 11 amino acids. Germline CDR1 reads MNHNS; CDR2 reads SASEGT. As DNA, the CDR3 is TGTGCCAGCAGTGGCCCTCGGGAGCAGTACTTC. Translating gives CASSGPREQYF.

The V call is TRBV20-1, the J call TRBJ1-1; D possibly corresponds to TRBD1 (6 bases). This CDR3 region has 13 residues. Germline CDR1 is DFQATT and CDR2 is SNEGSKA (reference sequence). V lost 3 bases and J lost 10, with 18 bases in between. In nucleotides, the CDR3 is TGCAGTGCTAGCGGAAAGGGGGGAGAGGTAGCTTTCTTT. It translates to CSASGKGGEVAFF.

The chain couples TRBV2 to TRBJ2-6; maybe TRBD2 (5 bases). CDR1 and CDR2 (germline): SNHLY, FYNNEI. Trimming took off 6 bases at V and 0 bases at J, with 9 bases between the two ends. The CDR3 has 15 residues. CDR3 bases: TGTGCCAGCAGCGGGGTTAGCTCTGGGGCCAACGTCCTGACTTTC. Translating gives CASSGVSSGANVLTF. Full variable domain (rest looked up from reference TRBV2 and TRBJ2-6): EPEVTQTPSHQVTQMGQEVILRCVPISNHLYFYWYRQILGQKVEFLVSFYNNEISEKSEIFDDQFSVERPDGSNFTLKIRSTKLEDSAMYFCASSGVSSGANVLTFGAGSRLTVL.

This clonotype was recorded many times. The V and J genes are TRBV15 and TRBJ2-7; 9 bases map to TRBD2. Per the germline V gene, CDR1 is LNHNV and CDR2 is YYDKDF (reference sequence). J was trimmed by 4 bases and V by 5 bases; bases with no gene match: 6. CDR3 length equals 14 residues. The CDR3 reads CATSVGLARYEQYF. Here the CDR3 DNA reads TGTGCCACCAGCGTGGGACTAGCAAGGTACGAGCAGTACTTC.

This clonotype showed up many times. V is TRBV29-1 and J is TRBJ1-4, with D maybe TRBD1 (5 bases). With 7 bases removed from V and 6 bases from J, the gap between germline ends came to 15 bases. The CDR3 is 13 amino acids. Looked up from germline, CDR1 is SQVTM and CDR2 is ANQGSEA. This CDR3 is CSGLSGGDEKLFF. The CDR3, as DNA: TGCAGCGGCCTGTCGGGGGGGGATGAAAAACTGTTTTTT.

This clonotype occurred many times. CDR3 loop: CASSFSGTRNEQYF. CDR3 sequence (DNA): TGTGCCAGCAGCTTCTCCGGGACTAGAAACGAGCAGTACTTC. This chain joins TRBV12-3 or TRBV12-4 and TRBJ2-7; 8 bases fit TRBD2. V shed 6 bases and J 5 bases; nucleotides not matched to a gene: 9. CDR3 size: 14 residues.

This clonotype occurred many times. The rearrangement joins TRBV6-5 to TRBJ1-1; no clear D. This CDR3 has 13 amino acids. Trimming shortened V by 0 bases and J by 4 bases, and 6 bases separated the two germline ends. The germline CDR1 and CDR2 sequences are MNHEY and SVGAGI. The DNA of the CDR3 is TGTGCCAGCAGTTACTCTCAGATCACTGAAGCTTTCTTT. This encodes CASSYSQITEAFF.

This clonotype was seen ten or more times. The V and J genes are TRBV20-1 and TRBJ2-1; D possibly corresponds to TRBD1 (6 bases). CDR1 is DFQATT and CDR2 is SNEGSKA in the germline V gene (reference sequence). Trimming took off 3 bases at V and 0 bases at J, with 15 bases between the two ends. CDR3 size: 16 residues. CDR3 sequence (DNA): TGCAGTGCTAGCCGTGGGACATCCTACTCCTACAATGAGCAGTTCTTC. It encodes CSASRGTSYSYNEQFF.

There are many counts of this clonotype. This sequence joins TRBV5-1 and TRBJ2-2; 9 bases line up with TRBD1. Germline assignment: CDR1 SGHRS and CDR2 YFSETQ. J gave up 3 bases and V 0 bases, and 3 bases lay outside the gene matches. The CDR3 loop spans 16 amino acids. In nucleotides, the CDR3 is TGCGCCAGCAGCTTGGAACAGGGGGCAGACACCGGGGAGCTGTTTTTT. It yields the protein CASSLEQGADTGELFF.

This clonotype was recorded a few times. The chain joins TRBV2 to TRBJ2-3; 9 positions agree with TRBD2. V shed 2 bases and J 2 bases; nucleotides not matched to a gene: 2. The CDR3 runs 15 residues. Looked up from germline, CDR1 is SNHLY and CDR2 is FYNNEI. CDR3 sequence reads: CASSELAGLTDTQYF. The CDR3, as DNA: TGTGCCAGCAGTGAACTAGCGGGACTCACAGATACGCAGTATTTT.

This clonotype was seen repeatedly, ten times or more. This chain links TRBV6-1 with TRBJ1-6; D unclear. The CDR3 sequence is 15 residues long. Trimming stripped 5 bases from V and 5 bases from J, with 13 bases between. Germline V gives CDR1 MNHNS, CDR2 SASEGT. CDR3 in amino acids: CASSLKTPDNSPLHF. CDR3 DNA sequence: TGTGCCAGCAGTCTAAAGACTCCCGATAATTCACCCCTCCACTTT.

This clonotype was seen ten or more times. The gene calls are TRBV5-1 and TRBJ2-1; D gene ambiguous. The CDR3 runs to 14 residues. Trimming pared 0 bases from V and 3 bases from J, leaving 7 bases between. CDR1 is SGHRS, CDR2 YFSETQ, per germline. The CDR3 DNA reads as TGCGCCAGCAGCTTGGACCCTGTCTACAATGAGCAGTTCTTC. Its translation is CASSLDPVYNEQFF.

This clonotype was seen ten or more times. The chain has TRBV20-1 and TRBJ1-6; tentatively, D is TRBD1 (6 bases). Germline CDR1 reads DFQATT; CDR2 reads SNEGSKA (reference sequence). This CDR3 is 16 amino acids long. V was cut by 0 bases and J by 10 bases, with 19 bases left in between. The CDR3 DNA sequence: TGCAGTGCTAGAGAGGGGGCAGGGCTCGTTCAGTCACCCCTCCACTTT. Encoded protein: CSAREGAGLVQSPLHF.

This clonotype was detected only a few times. The CDR3 DNA follows: TGTGCCAGCAGCCCCAAGTCGGGGGAGACCCAGTACTTC. Translation gives CASSPKSGETQYF. The chain links TRBV7-9 to TRBJ2-5; TRBD2 might be the D (5 bases). This CDR3 is 13 amino acids long. V dropped 5 bases and J dropped 5 bases, with 12 bases sitting between them. In germline, CDR1 is SEHNR, CDR2 FQNEAQ (reference sequence). The full variable domain, in which reference TRBV7-9 and TRBJ2-5 provide the parts outside the CDR3, is DTGVSQNPRHKITKRGQNVTFRCDPISEHNRLYWYRQTLGQGPEFLTYFQNEAQLEKSRLLSDRFSAERPKGSFSTLEIQRTEQGDSAMYLCASSPKSGETQYFGPGTRLLVL.

The chain couples TRBV28 to TRBJ1-2; TRBD1 agrees at 11 bases. The CDR3 contains 15 residues. Germline CDR1 is MDHEN and CDR2 is SYDVKM. V shed 5 bases and J 4 bases; nucleotides not matched to a gene: 6. The CDR3 protein is CASSPRTGGVYGYTF. CDR3 DNA: TGTGCCAGCAGTCCGAGGACAGGGGGCGTCTATGGCTACACCTTC.

This clonotype showed up many times. This chain uses TRBV29-1 with TRBJ2-3; D is unresolved. V lost 4 bases and J lost 1, with 12 bases in between. This CDR3 contains 14 residues. Germline V gene sequence: CDR1 SQVTM, CDR2 ANQGSEA. CDR3 in amino acids: CSVVSTVGTDTQYF. The CDR3 DNA sequence: TGCAGCGTTGTTAGTACCGTGGGCACAGATACGCAGTATTTT.

The rearrangement links TRBV9 to TRBJ2-1, with TRBD2 matching over 9 bases. This CDR3 contains 16 residues. CDR1 and CDR2 (germline): SGDLS, YYNGEE. J gave up 6 bases and V 0 bases, and 7 bases lay outside the gene matches. CDR3 protein: CASSVEGTSGLNEQFF. The CDR3 DNA follows: TGTGCCAGCAGCGTAGAGGGTACTAGCGGGCTCAATGAGCAGTTCTTC.

Notes on this clonotype: This could be a read error, since a much larger clone is one nucleotide away. The V and J genes are TRBV15 and TRBJ2-3; 8 nucleotides agree with TRBD1. The CDR3 sequence is 15 residues long. CDR1 and CDR2 from the germline V gene are LNHNV and YYDKDF (reference sequence). CDR3 amino acids: CAASRRTGLSDTQYF. CDR3 sequence (DNA): TGTGCCGCCAGCAGACGGACAGGGTTGAGTGATACGCAGTATTTT.

A few counts support this clonotype. The V gene is TRBV10-3, the J gene TRBJ2-3, with TRBD1 matching over 8 bases. J was trimmed by 2 bases and V by 5 bases; bases with no gene match: 3. The CDR3 contains 14 residues. Looked up from germline, CDR1 is ENHRY and CDR2 is SYGVKD. The CDR3 here is CAISPGQDTDTQYF. The DNA of the CDR3 is TGTGCCATCAGTCCGGGACAGGACACAGATACGCAGTATTTT.

This clonotype was detected only a few times. J is TRBJ2-3 and V is TRBV4-1, with 8 positions matching TRBD2. The CDR3 is 17 amino acids. Germline-derived CDR1 and CDR2 are MGHRA and YSYEKL. V shed 1 base and J 4 bases; nucleotides not matched to a gene: 10. CDR3 in amino acids: CASSQVGTAGEADTQYF. The CDR3 nucleotides read TGCGCCAGCAGCCAAGTTGGTACAGCGGGAGAGGCAGATACGCAGTATTTT.

V is TRBV27 and J is TRBJ2-7; D is undetermined. There are 13 residues in the CDR3. The V and J ends lost 2 bases and 2 bases respectively, with 7 bases between them. CDR1 and CDR2 (germline): MNHEY, SMNVEV (reference sequence). The CDR3 DNA reads TGTGCCAGCAGTTTAGGGCCGGCCTACGAGCAGTACTTC. Its protein is CASSLGPAYEQYF.

This clonotype was counted many times. The rearrangement links TRBV6-4 to TRBJ2-7; D is undetermined. V was trimmed by 3 bases and J by 7 bases, leaving 7 bases between them. The CDR3 contains 11 residues. From germline, CDR1 is MRHNA and CDR2 SNTAGT. CDR3 loop: CASSDPWEQYF. Here the CDR3 DNA reads TGTGCCAGCAGTGATCCCTGGGAGCAGTACTTC.

This clonotype was counted at least ten times. The V call is TRBV12-3 or TRBV12-4, the J call TRBJ1-2; 7 nucleotides agree with TRBD1. This CDR3 region has 16 residues. Losses at the gene ends were 1 base for V and 0 bases for J; bases not matched to a gene: 5. CDR3 protein: CASSLEVQGTNYGYTF. The CDR3 bases are TGTGCCAGCAGTTTAGAGGTACAGGGGACTAACTATGGCTACACCTTC.

A remark on this clonotype: Mismatch with germline at one junction end may stem from a read error. The gene calls are TRBV9 and TRBJ2-1; no reliable D call. CDR1 and CDR2 (germline): SGDLS, YYNGEE. The CDR3 is 15 residues long. DNA of the CDR3: TGTGCCGGCAGCCAGGTTGGAATAGGATCCATTGAGCAGTTCTTC. As protein: CAGSQVGIGSIEQFF.